Following are 23 T cell receptor beta chains from one sample sequenced in a study of blood T cell repertoires in COVID-19. TCRdb's copy holds only in-frame clones and misses some; the assay was immunoSEQ multiplex PCR. The sample contains about 120,000 clones, around 89% of which appear only once. The sample was peripheral blood. The source is a man in his fifties with acute or convalescent COVID-19.

This chain joins TRBV28 and TRBJ2-7, with D possibly matching TRBD2 (6 bases). The V end was cut by 3 bases, the J end by 0 bases, with 18 bases between. In germline, CDR1 is MDHEN, CDR2 SYDVKM. There are 17 residues in the CDR3. The CDR3 DNA reads as TGTGCCAGCAGTTTTGGGTTAGCGGTACCTAGCTCCTACGAGCAGTACTTC. It yields the protein CASSFGLAVPSSYEQYF.

V gene TRBV3-1 (or the pseudogene TRBV3-2) combines with J gene TRBJ2-1; 13 nucleotides line up with TRBD2. CDR1 is LGHDT, CDR2 YNNKEL, per germline (reference sequence). The CDR3 runs 19 residues. V was pared by 5 bases and J by 0 bases, with 10 bases of the junction left unmatched. CDR3 in amino acids: CASSVRLAGGSSSYNEQFF. CDR3 DNA: TGTGCCAGCAGCGTTCGACTAGCGGGAGGCTCCAGCTCCTACAATGAGCAGTTCTTC.

The genes are TRBV3-1 (or the pseudogene TRBV3-2) and TRBJ1-1, with D possibly TRBD1 on 6 matching bases. V lost 1 base to trimming and J lost 5 bases, with 14 bases between them. Germline V gene sequence: CDR1 LGHDT, CDR2 YNNKEL (reference sequence). The CDR3 is made up of 15 amino acids. This CDR3 is CASSQGGRGRTEAFF. The CDR3 DNA sequence: TGTGCCAGCAGCCAAGGAGGCAGGGGAAGAACTGAAGCTTTCTTT.

The genes are TRBV25-1 and TRBJ1-4; no reliable D call. V lost 4 bases and J lost 5, with 14 bases in between. The CDR3 sequence is 15 residues long. Germline V gene lookup returns CDR1 MGHDK and CDR2 SYGVNS. The CDR3: CASSAHPGGNEKLFF. The CDR3 nucleotides are TGTGCCAGCAGTGCTCATCCGGGAGGGAATGAAAAACTGTTTTTT.

The rearrangement links TRBV6-2 or TRBV6-3 to TRBJ2-7, with D tentatively TRBD2 (6 bases). In germline, CDR1 is MNHEY, CDR2 SVGEGT. V was pared by 2 bases and J by 5 bases, with 19 bases between. This CDR3 is built from 16 residues. CDR3 protein: CASSYPGRLGAHEQYF. DNA of the CDR3: TGTGCCAGCAGTTACCCAGGGAGACTAGGAGCCCACGAGCAGTACTTC.

The chain couples TRBV6-2 or TRBV6-3 to TRBJ2-7, with D possibly matching TRBD1 (5 bases). From germline, CDR1 is MNHEY and CDR2 SVGEGT. The V end lost 2 bases, the J end lost 7 bases, and 15 bases lay between the germline ends. The CDR3 is made up of 14 amino acids. The CDR3 coding sequence is TGTGCCAGCAGTTACAAAAGGGGTACCCTGGAGCAGTACTTC. It yields the protein CASSYKRGTLEQYF.

The chain uses TRBV4-2 and TRBJ2-3; TRBD2 aligns across 10 bases. The germline V gene has CDR1 LGHNA and CDR2 YNFKEQ. With 3 bases clipped from V and 1 base from J, the junction kept 4 bases outside the gene matches. The CDR3 sequence is 16 residues long. This CDR3 is CASSQGGTSGTDTQYF. DNA for the CDR3: TGTGCCAGCAGCCAGGGTGGGACTAGCGGCACAGATACGCAGTATTTT.

The rearrangement joins TRBV4-3 to TRBJ1-1; D is unclear. The V gene lost 3 bases and the J gene lost 5 bases, with 7 bases spanning the gap. CDR1 is LGHNA, CDR2 YSLEER, per germline. CDR3 length equals 12 residues. The DNA for the CDR3 is TGCGCCAGCAGCCACCGGGGTACTGAAGCTTTCTTT. Its translation: CASSHRGTEAFF.

This clone was seen once. The J gene is TRBJ2-7, the V gene TRBV5-1, with 11 bases fitting TRBD1. The V gene end was trimmed by 4 bases and the J gene end by 6 bases; junction bases not matched to a gene: 9. Germline assignment: CDR1 SGHRS and CDR2 YFSETQ. The CDR3 contains 15 residues. DNA of the CDR3: TGCGCCAGCAGCATGGGACAGGGGGAGACGGGCGAGCAGTACTTC. Amino acids: CASSMGQGETGEQYF.

The CDR3 reads CASTKTGGGGYEQYF. The CDR3 DNA is TGTGCCAGCACCAAGACAGGGGGCGGTGGTTACGAGCAGTACTTC. This chain links TRBV21-1 with TRBJ2-7; the tabulated D call, TRBD1, remains unverified against the DNA. TRBV21-1 is a pseudogene locus. The CDR3 has 15 amino acids.

This clone has a single count. V and J are TRBV27 and TRBJ2-1; a possible D gene is TRBD1 (6 bases). This CDR3 has 17 amino acids. Between the trimmed V and J ends, which lost 5 bases and 0 bases, there was a span of 17 bases. In germline, CDR1 is MNHEY, CDR2 SMNVEV (reference sequence). CDR3 coding DNA: TGTGCCAGCAGTCCCCGACAGGTCCGGAGCTCCTACAATGAGCAGTTCTTC. Its translation: CASSPRQVRSSYNEQFF.

The rearrangement uses TRBV24-1 and TRBJ1-5; tentative D call: TRBD1 (6 bases). V was shortened by 5 bases and J by 4 bases, with 8 bases between the two germline ends. Germline V gene lookup returns CDR1 KGHDR and CDR2 SFDVKD. There are 13 residues in the CDR3. In DNA form, the CDR3 reads TGTGCCACCAGTGGGGGGCCGAATCAGCCCCAGCATTTT. This encodes CATSGGPNQPQHF.

This chain joins TRBV2 and TRBJ1-2; 10 nucleotides line up with TRBD1. V lost 6 bases and J lost 3; bases outside the gene matches: 10. CDR1 SNHLY and CDR2 FYNNEI come from the germline V gene. The CDR3 consists of 16 residues. The CDR3 coding sequence is TGTGCCAGCAGCGGGACGACAGGGGGCAGGGACTATGGCTACACCTTC. Amino acid sequence: CASSGTTGGRDYGYTF.

This chain links TRBV11-2 with TRBJ2-1; 7 positions agree with TRBD2. V lost 5 bases, J lost 0 bases, and 4 bases stayed unmatched. The CDR3 runs to 15 residues. Germline V lookup: CDR1 SGHAT, CDR2 FQNNGV. The CDR3: CASSLSGRSYNEQFF. The CDR3 nucleotides read TGTGCCAGCAGCCTTAGCGGGCGCTCCTACAATGAGCAGTTCTTC.

This clone was observed a few times. The chain couples TRBV5-1 to TRBJ2-2, with a tentative D call TRBD1 (5 bases). Germline assignment: CDR1 SGHRS and CDR2 YFSETQ. V gave up 4 bases and J gave up 6 bases, with 16 bases separating them. The CDR3 runs to 15 residues. The DNA for the CDR3 is TGCGCCAGCAGCCTAAACGCAGGGTCCTCCGGGGAGCTGTTTTTT. It yields the protein CASSLNAGSSGELFF.

The V call is TRBV5-4, the J call TRBJ2-7; 7 positions match TRBD1. The CDR3 contains 15 residues. In germline, CDR1 is SGHNT, CDR2 YYREEE (reference sequence). With 3 bases clipped from V and 3 bases from J, the junction kept 9 bases outside the gene matches. The DNA for the CDR3 is TGTGCCAGCAGCTCACGACAGGGTAGTATCTACGAGCAGTACTTC. This sequence encodes CASSSRQGSIYEQYF.

This rearrangement joins TRBV20-1 to TRBJ2-3, with 9 bases matching TRBD2. CDR1 is DFQATT, CDR2 SNEGSKA, per germline (reference sequence). The ends lost 3 bases at V and 4 bases at J; junction bases unmatched: 8. The CDR3 consists of 15 residues. CDR3 protein: CSASKPSGTSDTQYF. The CDR3 region has the DNA TGCAGTGCTAGTAAGCCTAGCGGGACCTCAGATACGCAGTATTTT.

This chain links TRBV7-7 with TRBJ2-3; D is undetermined. Germline V gene lookup returns CDR1 SSHAT and CDR2 FNYEAQ (reference sequence). Trimming shortened V by 5 bases and J by 1 base, and 13 bases separated the two germline ends. The CDR3 is 15 amino acids. CDR3 nucleotide sequence: TGTGCCAGCAGCCAGAGCGCTGTCGGCACAGATACGCAGTATTTT. Protein sequence: CASSQSAVGTDTQYF. Filled out from reference TRBV7-7 and TRBJ2-3, the complete variable domain reads GAGVSQSPRYKVTKRGQDVTLRCDPISSHATLYWYQQALGQGPEFLTYFNYEAQPDKSGLPSDRFSAERPEGSISTLTIQRTEQRDSAMYRCASSQSAVGTDTQYFGPGTRLTVL.

The chain links TRBV18 to TRBJ2-7; no clear D gene. Germline lookup yields CDR1 KGHSH and CDR2 LQKENI. Trimming cost V 4 bases and J 2 bases, with 12 bases left between them. The CDR3 covers 14 residues. This CDR3 is CASSRSSTPYEQYF. The CDR3 coding sequence is TGTGCCAGCTCACGAAGTAGTACCCCCTACGAGCAGTACTTC.

This chain joins TRBV9 and TRBJ2-5; TRBD2 matches at 11 bases. The germline V gene has CDR1 SGDLS and CDR2 YYNGEE. V gave up 4 bases and J gave up 3 bases; unmatched junction bases: 2. The CDR3 totals 14 residues. CDR3 protein: CASSKTSGKETQYF. The DNA of the CDR3 is TGTGCCAGCAGCAAGACTAGCGGGAAAGAGACCCAGTACTTC.

DNA for the CDR3: TGTGCCAGCAGCGTAAGTAGCGAAACTTCCTACGAGCAGTACTTC. It encodes CASSVSSETSYEQYF. This chain connects TRBV9 to TRBJ2-7; the D gene is possibly TRBD2 (5 bases). This CDR3 contains 15 residues. V lost 1 base and J lost 1, with 12 bases in between. Germline V gene data show CDR1 as SGDLS and CDR2 as YYNGEE.

V is TRBV19 and J is TRBJ1-2; 7 bases match TRBD1. The V gene's germline CDR1 is LNHDA and CDR2 SQIVND (reference sequence). This CDR3 comprises 15 residues. V lost 1 base to trimming and J lost 4 bases; unmatched junction nucleotides: 6. The chain's CDR3 is CASSIVGTASYGYTF. In DNA form, the CDR3 reads TGTGCCAGTAGTATAGTTGGGACAGCTTCCTATGGCTACACCTTC.

V is TRBV5-1 and J is TRBJ2-3, with 9 bases lining up with TRBD1. CDR3 length: 15 residues. Trimming at V came to 1 base and at J to 4 bases, leaving 4 bases not matched to a gene. Looked up from germline, CDR1 is SGHRS and CDR2 is YFSETQ. The CDR3 spells CASSLIQGAPDTQYF. CDR3 coding DNA: TGCGCCAGCAGCTTGATACAGGGGGCTCCAGATACGCAGTATTTT.